These 8 T cell receptor beta chains originate from one sample sequenced in a study of somatic mutations in cytotoxic T cells in rheumatoid arthritis. Produced via immunoSEQ multiplex PCR; TCRdb's table is partial and in-frame only. The profile covers around 13,000 clones, with 78% appearing a single time and less than 25% taken by the ten largest. Specimen: CD8+ T cells sorted from blood. These receptors originate from an adult with rheumatoid arthritis.

The chain is built from TRBV28 and TRBJ2-7, with 11 nucleotides matching TRBD2. The V and J ends lost 6 bases and 0 bases, in that order; junction bases with no gene match: 13. Germline lookup yields CDR1 MDHEN and CDR2 SYDVKM. The CDR3 is 18 residues long. CDR3 protein: CASSLRGLAVPYSYEQYF. CDR3 nucleotide sequence: TGTGCCAGCAGCTTACGGGGACTAGCGGTCCCGTACTCCTACGAGCAGTACTTC.

V is TRBV5-5 and J is TRBJ1-1; 8 positions agree with TRBD1. The junction had 5 bases not matched to a gene; V was cut back by 0 bases and J by 1 base. This CDR3 region has 16 residues. Per germline, CDR1 SGHKS and CDR2 YYEKEE (reference sequence). The CDR3 sequence: CASSLVTGVGNTEAFF. CDR3 in DNA: TGTGCCAGCAGCTTGGTGACAGGGGTGGGGAACACTGAAGCTTTCTTT.

The chain combines TRBV19 with TRBJ1-1, with D uncertain. The CDR3 covers 13 residues. Germline assignment: CDR1 LNHDA and CDR2 SQIVND (reference sequence). V shed 1 base and J shed 1 base, with 4 bases lying between them. CDR3 DNA: TGTGCCAGTAGTATAGCCCCGAACACTGAAGCTTTCTTT. Translating gives CASSIAPNTEAFF.

Only a few counts were recorded for this clone. The chain joins TRBV19 to TRBJ2-7; 12 bases fit TRBD1. The CDR3 covers 15 residues. The J segment lost 3 bases and the V segment lost 5 bases, leaving 5 bases of the junction unmatched. Germline V gene data show CDR1 as LNHDA and CDR2 as SQIVND (reference sequence). The CDR3 reads CASSSGTGGIYEQYF. The CDR3, as DNA: TGTGCCAGTAGTTCCGGGACAGGGGGCATCTACGAGCAGTACTTC.

This clone was seen a few times. The chain recombines TRBV7-9 with TRBJ2-7; the D is unclear. The CDR3 spans 12 residues. V shed 4 bases and J shed 3 bases, with 7 bases lying between them. Germline V gives CDR1 SEHNR, CDR2 FQNEAQ (reference sequence). CDR3 amino acids: CASSSSSYEQYF. The DNA for the CDR3 is TGTGCCAGCAGCTCCTCCAGCTACGAGCAGTACTTC.

The sample holds a few counts of this clone. The rearrangement uses TRBV9 and TRBJ1-1; D is undetermined. Germline assignment: CDR1 SGDLS and CDR2 YYNGEE. This CDR3 region has 15 residues. The V end was cut by 0 bases, the J end by 3 bases, with 12 bases between. The DNA of the CDR3 is TGTGCCAGCAGCGTAGATGGGGATGAAGACACTGAAGCTTTCTTT. Translation: CASSVDGDEDTEAFF.

The J gene is TRBJ2-5, the V gene TRBV10-3; TRBD1 aligns across 8 bases. The germline V gene encodes CDR1 ENHRY and CDR2 SYGVKD. CDR3 length: 14 residues. The V and J ends lost 9 bases and 5 bases, in that order; junction bases with no gene match: 11. Here the CDR3 DNA reads TGTGCCATTGTTGACAGGGGTTTGGGGGAGACCCAGTACTTC. It specifies CAIVDRGLGETQYF.

This clone came up once. The chain has TRBV9 and TRBJ1-2; TRBD1 is a possible D gene (6 bases). V lost 0 bases and J 4 bases, leaving 16 bases between the germline ends. The CDR3 consists of 16 residues. Germline V CDR1 and CDR2: SGDLS, YYNGEE. The CDR3 DNA reads as TGTGCCAGCAGCGTAGAAGCGGACAGATTTTTCTATGGCTACACCTTC. Translated, it gives CASSVEADRFFYGYTF.